This passage covers 12 T cell receptor beta chains from one sample sequenced in a study of Graves' ophthalmopathy and Graves' hyperthyroidism. Amplification from RNA transcripts yielded the TCR beta CDR3 regions. First-round RT-PCR with HTBI primers preceded a second-round multiplex PCR. TCRdb fed the multiplex PCR reads into MiXCR, producing one record per CDR3 protein. The table records 580,000 or so distinct CDR3 sequences, 35% to 45% of them present only once. Sequencing was carried out using peripheral blood or thyroid tissue (not recorded which). The receptors shown here come from an adult man with Graves' hyperthyroidism.

This clonotype came up many times. The chain couples TRBV12-3 or TRBV12-4 to TRBJ1-5; TRBD1 matches at 9 bases. V lost 0 bases to trimming and J lost 5 bases; unmatched junction nucleotides: 5. CDR3 length equals 16 residues. In DNA, the CDR3 is TGTGCCAGCAGTTTAGCCGCCGGGACAGGGCATCAGCCCCAGCATTTT. This sequence encodes CASSLAAGTGHQPQHF.

This clonotype appeared many times. Sequence at one end of the junction differs from germline and may be a read error. The chain combines TRBV7-7 with TRBJ2-1; D tentatively reads TRBD1 or TRBD2 (6 bases each). CDR3 length equals 13 residues. CDR1 SSHAT and CDR2 FNYEAQ come from the germline V gene (reference sequence). CDR3 in amino acids: CASSLRGGNEQFF. CDR3 DNA: TGTGCTAGCAGCCTTAGAGGGGGGAATGAGCAGTTCTTC.

This clonotype was observed many times. The rearrangement joins TRBV2 to TRBJ1-6, with 11 bases matching TRBD1. The trim removed 6 bases at V and 4 bases at J, leaving 5 bases unmatched. The CDR3 has 16 amino acids. CDR1 SNHLY and CDR2 FYNNEI come from the germline V gene. This CDR3 reads CASRPGTGGYNSPLHF. DNA for the CDR3: TGTGCCAGCAGACCCGGGACAGGGGGATATAATTCACCCCTCCACTTT.

This clonotype was seen at least ten times. V and J are TRBV12-3 or TRBV12-4 and TRBJ2-5; D perhaps matches TRBD2 (6 bases). The V end lost 3 bases, the J end lost 5 bases, and 13 bases lay between the germline ends. This CDR3 is 14 amino acids long. In nucleotides, the CDR3 is TGTGCCAGCAGTTTGGGCCTAGCGTCGGAGACCCAGTACTTC. As protein: CASSLGLASETQYF.

The genes are TRBV24-1 and TRBJ1-5, with no clear D. CDR3 size: 15 residues. V lost 4 bases and J lost 7, with 16 bases in between. Germline V gene lookup returns CDR1 KGHDR and CDR2 SFDVKD. The CDR3 DNA is TGTGCCACCAGTGACCAAGCTACAAGGGAGCAGCCCCAGCATTTT. Encoded protein: CATSDQATREQPQHF.

This clonotype appeared many times. The chain links TRBV29-1 to TRBJ1-2; tentative D call: TRBD1 (5 bases). V lost 4 bases, J lost 2 bases, and 14 bases lay in between. CDR1 and CDR2 (germline): SQVTM, ANQGSEA. This CDR3 spans 14 amino acids. The CDR3 here is CSVGGVGGNYGYTF. CDR3 in DNA: TGCAGCGTTGGGGGGGTAGGTGGGAACTATGGCTACACCTTC. The entire variable domain, with the rest obtained from reference TRBV29-1 and TRBJ1-2, is as follows: SAVISQKPSRDICQRGTSLTIQCQVDSQVTMMFWYRQQPGQSLTLIATANQGSEATYESGFVIDKFPISRPNLTFSTLTVSNMSPEDSSIYLCSVGGVGGNYGYTFGSGTRLTVV.

In its sample, this clonotype was seen once. A read error may be the cause here, since a much bigger clone is one base away. The V gene is TRBV12-3 or TRBV12-4, the J gene TRBJ1-5, with 8 bases lining up with TRBD1. The CDR3 has 13 amino acids. Trimming cost V 5 bases and J 9 bases; bases outside gene matches: 6. The DNA for the CDR3 is TGTGCCAGCAGTGACAGGGGTGAGCGGCCCCAGCATTTT. This encodes CASSDRGERPQHF.

The sample holds many counts of this clonotype. This rearrangement joins TRBV11-2 to TRBJ1-2; D ambiguous. This CDR3 contains 15 residues. V lost 0 bases to trimming and J lost 8 bases, with 16 bases between them. Germline V gene lookup returns CDR1 SGHAT and CDR2 FQNNGV. Written as DNA, the CDR3 is TGTGCCAGCAGCTTAGATCCCGTGTACCCCGACGGCTACACCTTC. Translating gives CASSLDPVYPDGYTF.

About this clonotype: A much larger clone lies one base from this, so it may be a read error. The V and J genes are TRBV5-1 and TRBJ2-5, with 7 positions matching TRBD2. This CDR3 has 15 amino acids. Germline CDR1 reads SGHRS; CDR2 reads YFSETQ. The CDR3 bases are TGCGCCAGCAGCTTGGCCGGCGGGAGAAGAGAGACCCGGTACTTC. This gives the protein CASSLAGGRRETRYF. Supplemented by reference TRBV5-1 and TRBJ2-5, the full variable domain reads KAGVTQTPRYLIKTRGQQVTLSCSPISGHRSVSWYQQTPGQGLQFLFEYFSETQRNKGNFPGRFSGRQFSNSRSEMNVSTLELGDSALYLCASSLAGGRRETRYFGPGTRLLVL.

There are many counts of this clonotype. The CDR3 sequence is CASSLAQPHTEAFF. The CDR3 nucleotides read TGTGCCAGCAGCTTGGCCCAACCTCACACTGAAGCTTTCTTT. The chain is built from TRBV7-2 and TRBJ1-1; D unclear. Germline assignment: CDR1 SGHTA and CDR2 FQGNSA. Trimming stripped 3 bases from V and 3 bases from J, with 11 bases between. The CDR3 covers 14 residues.

CDR3 residues: CASSLDGGPYYEQYF. The CDR3 bases are TGTGCCAGCAGCTTGGATGGGGGACCATACTACGAGCAGTACTTC. The chain uses TRBV5-6 and TRBJ2-7, with D perhaps matching TRBD1 or TRBD2 (5 bases each). The CDR3 extends over 15 amino acids. V lost 0 bases to trimming and J lost 3 bases, with 13 bases between them. Germline V gene data show CDR1 as SGHDT and CDR2 as YYEEEE.

The sample holds many counts of this clonotype. The V call is TRBV10-2, the J call TRBJ1-1, with D maybe TRBD1 (5 bases). CDR1 is WSHSY and CDR2 is SAAADI in the germline V gene. V was pared by 7 bases and J by 4 bases, with 16 bases between. The CDR3 has 14 residues. CDR3 DNA sequence: TGCGCCAGCAACCCAGGCCGGGGGTTCACTGAAGCTTTCTTT. Translation: CASNPGRGFTEAFF.